The 20 T cell receptor beta chains reported below all come from one sample, sequenced in a study of T cell changes during pregnancy in multiple sclerosis. TCRdb's table, derived via immunoSEQ multiplex PCR, lists solely in-frame clones and lacks some. The sample shows tens of thousands of clones, under 95% of them seen only once. The material sequenced was CD8+ T cells from peripheral blood mononuclear cells, taken before pregnancy. These TCRs come from a female donor with multiple sclerosis, enrolled in a pregnancy study.

V and J are TRBV29-1 and TRBJ2-7; TRBD1 might be the D (6 bases). The CDR3 loop spans 14 amino acids. The V and J ends lost 6 bases and 2 bases respectively, with 17 bases between them. From germline, CDR1 is SQVTM and CDR2 ANQGSEA. The CDR3 DNA reads as TGCAGCGTACTTCAGACAGGTTTCCCCTACGAGCAGTACTTC. Protein product: CSVLQTGFPYEQYF.

This chain links TRBV2 with TRBJ2-7, with no clear D. CDR3 length equals 15 residues. Germline CDR1 reads SNHLY; CDR2 reads FYNNEI. Between the trimmed V and J ends, which lost 1 base and 1 base, there was a span of 11 bases. The chain's CDR3 is CASSEGPTISYEQYF. As DNA, the CDR3 is TGTGCCAGCAGTGAAGGGCCGACAATATCCTACGAGCAGTACTTC.

The rearrangement links TRBV5-6 to TRBJ1-1; maybe TRBD1 (5 bases). Trimming took off 3 bases at V and 5 bases at J, with 8 bases between the two ends. This CDR3 is 12 amino acids long. Germline CDR1 and CDR2: SGHDT and YYEEEE. CDR3 sequence reads: CASSWGRTEAFF. In nucleotides, the CDR3 is TGTGCCAGCAGCTGGGGGAGGACTGAAGCTTTCTTT.

V is TRBV21-1 and J is TRBJ2-5; the table's D call TRBD1 went unverified against the DNA. TRBV21-1 is an annotated pseudogene. This CDR3 has 14 amino acids. The chain's CDR3 is CASSKGTAQETQYF. In DNA, the CDR3 is TGTGCCAGCAGCAAGGGGACAGCCCAAGAGACCCAGTACTTC.

The chain couples TRBV2 to TRBJ2-3; 7 nucleotides agree with TRBD1. The CDR3 is 16 amino acids. Germline CDR1 is SNHLY and CDR2 is FYNNEI. The trim removed 4 bases at V and 0 bases at J, leaving 7 bases unmatched. In DNA form, the CDR3 reads TGTGCCAGCAGTGGAGCAGGGGGTCTTAGCACAGATACGCAGTATTTT. Translating it yields CASSGAGGLSTDTQYF. Together with reference TRBV2 and TRBJ2-3, the CDR3 gives the full variable domain: EPEVTQTPSHQVTQMGQEVILRCVPISNHLYFYWYRQILGQKVEFLVSFYNNEISEKSEIFDDQFSVERPDGSNFTLKIRSTKLEDSAMYFCASSGAGGLSTDTQYFGPGTRLTVL.

The chain employs TRBV5-5 and TRBJ1-2; a weak D match, TRBD1 (6 bases). Trimming left V 0 bases short and J 2 bases short, with 8 bases between. The CDR3 sequence is 14 residues long. Germline CDR1 SGHKS, CDR2 YYEKEE (reference sequence). CDR3 residues: CASSLGTGNYGYTF. CDR3 nucleotide sequence: TGTGCCAGCAGCTTGGGAACAGGGAACTATGGCTACACCTTC.

The CDR3 sequence: CASNPSGTFNEQFF. CDR3 nucleotide sequence: TGTGCCAGCAACCCTAGCGGGACTTTCAATGAGCAGTTCTTC. The J gene is TRBJ2-1, the V gene TRBV9; 9 bases line up with TRBD2. The CDR3 extends over 14 amino acids. V shed 6 bases and J 6 bases; nucleotides not matched to a gene: 7. Looked up from germline, CDR1 is SGDLS and CDR2 is YYNGEE.

The gene calls are TRBV7-9 and TRBJ1-6, with D perhaps TRBD1 (5 bases). CDR3 size: 14 residues. Germline lookup yields CDR1 SEHNR and CDR2 FQNEAQ (reference sequence). Trimming pared 1 base from V and 13 bases from J, leaving 14 bases between. CDR3 DNA: TGTGCCAGCAGCTTAGGGGGGGTGGGGTCCCCCCTCCACTTT. Translation gives CASSLGGVGSPLHF.

This chain links TRBV27 with TRBJ2-2, with TRBD1 matching over 7 bases. The CDR3 totals 16 residues. Per the germline V gene, CDR1 is MNHEY and CDR2 is SMNVEV (reference sequence). The trim removed 2 bases at V and 4 bases at J, leaving 7 bases unmatched. The CDR3 DNA sequence: TGTGCCAGCAGTTTACGGGACAGCTATCTCACCGGGGAGCTGTTTTTT. It yields the protein CASSLRDSYLTGELFF.

The chain couples TRBV10-1 to TRBJ2-5; no clear D. Germline-derived CDR1 and CDR2 are WNHNN and SYGVQD (reference sequence). The CDR3 has 13 residues. V dropped 9 bases and J dropped 9 bases, with 20 bases sitting between them. The CDR3 DNA is TGCGCCAGTAGAGACACCGGTTCCTGGGCCCAGTACTTC. Translated, it gives CASRDTGSWAQYF.

The chain couples TRBV5-6 to TRBJ2-3, with 10 bases identical to TRBD2. In germline, CDR1 is SGHDT, CDR2 YYEEEE. The CDR3 length is 14 residues. After removal of 4 bases from V and 7 bases from J, the junction contained 6 bases not matched to a gene. CDR3 nucleotide sequence: TGTGCCAGCAGCGCCGGGACTAGCGACTATACGCAGTATTTT. It codes for CASSAGTSDYTQYF.

The chain links TRBV5-6 to TRBJ2-7; 12 bases are a match to TRBD2. V lost 4 bases, J lost 2 bases, and 4 bases stayed unmatched. The length of the CDR3 is 15 residues. Germline V CDR1 and CDR2: SGHDT, YYEEEE. CDR3 coding DNA: TGTGCCAGCAGCCGACTAGCGGGGGAAACCTACGAGCAGTACTTC. It specifies CASSRLAGETYEQYF.

V usage is TRBV9 and J usage is TRBJ2-1; D unresolved. The germline V gene has CDR1 SGDLS and CDR2 YYNGEE. With 0 bases removed from V and 8 bases from J, the gap between germline ends came to 15 bases. The CDR3 is 15 residues long. The CDR3 reads CASSVESPLLDEQFF. CDR3 coding DNA: TGTGCCAGCAGCGTAGAGAGCCCTCTGCTCGATGAGCAGTTCTTC.

The chain recombines TRBV14 with TRBJ1-1, with D possibly TRBD1 on 5 matching bases. This CDR3 contains 12 residues. The V gene's germline CDR1 is SGHDN and CDR2 FVKESK. V dropped 6 bases and J dropped 8 bases, with 13 bases sitting between them. This CDR3 reads CASSLTPGEAFF. The DNA for the CDR3 is TGTGCCAGCAGTCTCACCCCAGGGGAAGCTTTCTTT.

This rearrangement joins TRBV7-6 to TRBJ2-1, with D possibly being TRBD1 (7 bases). V lost 4 bases and J lost 6, with 16 bases in between. There are 15 residues in the CDR3. The germline CDR1 and CDR2 sequences are SGHVS and FNYEAQ. CDR3 sequence: CASSSKAGQSNEQFF. CDR3 nucleotides: TGTGCCAGCAGCTCCAAGGCGGGACAGAGCAATGAGCAGTTCTTC.

The CDR3 region has the DNA TGTGCCAGCAGCCACGGACAGGGGAGCACTGAAGCTTTCTTT. It is translated as CASSHGQGSTEAFF. The chain links TRBV9 to TRBJ1-1, with TRBD1 matching 9 bases. The length of the CDR3 is 14 residues. Unmatched junction bases numbered 5, after V lost 4 bases and J lost 4 bases. CDR1 is SGDLS, CDR2 YYNGEE, per germline.

The V call is TRBV11-2, the J call TRBJ2-3; TRBD2 matches at 11 bases. V was clipped by 6 bases and J by 4 bases; unmatched bases: 9. The germline V gene has CDR1 SGHAT and CDR2 FQNNGV. The CDR3 loop spans 16 amino acids. The CDR3 DNA reads as TGTGCCAGCAGTTCTACACTAGCGGGGGCCCCAGATACGCAGTATTTT. As protein: CASSSTLAGAPDTQYF.

The chain uses TRBV4-1 and TRBJ1-6; D may be TRBD1 (5 bases). The CDR3 loop spans 18 amino acids. Trimming stripped 0 bases from V and 8 bases from J, with 20 bases between. CDR1 and CDR2 from the germline V gene are MGHRA and YSYEKL. The DNA of the CDR3 is TGCGCCAGCAGCCAAGAGAGGGGAGCGGGCAGGAGAGATTCACCCCTCCACTTT. This gives the protein CASSQERGAGRRDSPLHF.

The V call is TRBV2, the J call TRBJ1-1, with D possibly matching TRBD1 (5 bases). V was trimmed by 6 bases and J by 6 bases, leaving 20 bases between them. CDR1 and CDR2 from the germline V gene are SNHLY and FYNNEI. The CDR3 spans 15 residues. The DNA of the CDR3 is TGTGCCAGCAGCCCATGGATAGTCAGGGTAGCTGAAGCTTTCTTT. Amino acids: CASSPWIVRVAEAFF.

A single count supports this clone. The V call is TRBV19, the J call TRBJ2-3, with D maybe TRBD2 (5 bases). The CDR3 is 14 residues long. Germline CDR1 is LNHDA and CDR2 is SQIVND (reference sequence). V gave up 1 base and J gave up 1 base, with 6 bases separating them. The CDR3 bases are TGTGCCAGTAGTATAGCCGGGGGCACAGATACGCAGTATTTT. Translation gives CASSIAGGTDTQYF.